The rows below give T cell receptor beta chains drawn from one sample of a study of cytomegalovirus exposure and HLA in healthy donors. Assay used: immunoSEQ multiplex PCR; TCRdb lists only in-frame clones, some missing. In the table there are around 100,000 clones, around three quarters of which are singletons. Specimen: PBMCs. The origin of the receptors is a woman between 18 and 29 years old in good health and CMV-seropositive. CDR3s include the opening cysteine and the closing phenylalanine or tryptophan. D genes are given only for firm matches. Size is omitted from some rows. Given values are once, few, many or a class for expanded clones.

TRBV27	15	-	TRBJ2-7	-	TGTGCCAGCAGTTCCCTTACGACTGGAACCTACGAGCAGTACTTC	CASSSLTTGTYEQYF
TRBV6-1	15	-	TRBJ2-3	TRBD2	TGTGCCAGCAGTGACCGACTAGCGAGCACAGATACGCAGTATTTT	CASSDRLASTDTQYF
TRBV11-3	14	once	TRBJ1-1	-	TGTGCCAGCAGCTTAACACAGGGGAACACTGAAGCTTTCTTT	CASSLTQGNTEAFF
TRBV6-5	13	-	TRBJ1-1	-	TGTGCCAGCAGTCTGCCTAACTCGAGAGAAGCTTTCTTT	CASSLPNSREAFF
TRBV6-1	14	-	TRBJ1-5	-	TGTGCCTCTGAGGTTGGGGGGGCAAGGCAGCCCCAGCATTTT	CASEVGGARQPQHF
TRBV30	11	-	TRBJ1-1	-	TGTGCCTGGAGTGTGGCCGTTGAAGCTTTCTTT	CAWSVAVEAFF
TRBV2	13	-	TRBJ1-5	-	TGTGCCAGCAAAGGGGCCCTAACCCAGCCCCAGCATTTT	CASKGALTQPQHF
TRBV6-5	16	-	TRBJ1-3	-	TGTGCCAGCAGTTACGGCGTAGGGGCTGGTGGAAACACCATATATTTT	CASSYGVGAGGNTIYF
TRBV5-6	15	-	TRBJ1-5	TRBD1	TGTGCCAGCAGCCAGGCCAAGGGGGCTGATCAGCCCCAGCATTTT	CASSQAKGADQPQHF
TRBV4-2	14	-	TRBJ1-2	TRBD1	TGTGCCAGCAGCCCAGGGACAGCCGAGGGGGGCTACACCTTC	CASSPGTAEGGYTF
TRBV11-3	16	-	TRBJ2-1	-	TGTGCCAGCATGACAAGCGGGCTGAGCTCCTACAATGAGCAGTTCTTC	CASMTSGLSSYNEQFF
TRBV5-1	14	-	TRBJ2-5	TRBD2	TGCGCCAGCAGCTTAAGGGACTATGGGGAGACCCAGTACTTC	CASSLRDYGETQYF
TRBV15	16	-	TRBJ2-3	TRBD2	TGTGCCACCAGCAAGACGGGAGGGGCTAGCACAGATACGCAGTATTTT	CATSKTGGASTDTQYF
TRBV5-6	16	-	TRBJ2-2	TRBD2	TGTGCCAGCAGCTTGCTACGGGAGGGCCACACCGGGGAGCTGTTTTTT	CASSLLREGHTGELFF
TRBV6-4	16	-	TRBJ1-2	-	TGTGCCAGCAGCCTAGTAGGAGGGGAGCTTACCTATGGCTACACCTTC	CASSLVGGELTYGYTF
TRBV6-5	15	-	TRBJ2-7	TRBD2	TGTGCCAGCAGTTACGTAGCAGCGGGAGAAGACGAGCAGTACTTC	CASSYVAAGEDEQYF
TRBV19	15	-	TRBJ2-3	-	TGTGCCAGTGGTATAACGTTGGACAGTGGAGATACGCAGTATTTT	CASGITLDSGDTQYF
TRBV6-5	12	few	TRBJ2-7	-	TGTGCCAGCAGTTACACGGGCTACGAGCAGTACTTC	CASSYTGYEQYF
TRBV9	15	-	TRBJ2-1	TRBD2	TGTGCCAGCAGCGTAGTTCCGGGAGGGGACAATGAGCAGTTCTTC	CASSVVPGGDNEQFF
TRBV9	13	-	TRBJ2-1	-	TGTGCCAGCAGCGTAGCAACAGCCAATGAGCAGTTCTTC	CASSVATANEQFF
TRBV4-1	18	-	TRBJ2-1	TRBD2	TGCGCCAGCAGCCAAGTACCTAGCGGGAGTCGCACCTACAATGAGCAGTTCTTC	CASSQVPSGSRTYNEQFF
TRBV7-3	13	-	TRBJ1-2	-	TGTGCCAGCAGCTTAGCGGGGGGGAGTGGCTACACCTTC	CASSLAGGSGYTF
TRBV11-2	14	-	TRBJ2-7	-	TGTGCCAGCAGCTCCACTCGGGACTCCTACGAGCAGTACTTC	CASSSTRDSYEQYF
TRBV6-1	15	-	TRBJ1-1	TRBD1	TGTGCCAGCAGTCCTGGGGACAGGGGAAACACTGAAGCTTTCTTT	CASSPGDRGNTEAFF
TRBV7-3	13	-	TRBJ1-5	-	TGTGCCAGCAGCTTATATCGGGGTCAGCCCCAGCATTTT	CASSLYRGQPQHF
TRBV28	13	-	TRBJ2-7	-	TGTGCCAGCATACCGCTAGCCGTCGCTGAGCAGTACTTC	CASIPLAVAEQYF
TRBV7-9	18	-	TRBJ2-1	TRBD2	TGTGCCAACAGCCGCTCAGGGACTAGCGGGAGGGCCTGGAATGAGCAGTTCTTC	CANSRSGTSGRAWNEQFF
TRBV4-1	12	-	TRBJ2-5	-	TGCGCCAGCAGCCAAGACGAGGGGACCCAGTACTTC	CASSQDEGTQYF
TRBV11-2	14	-	TRBJ1-6	-	TGTGCCAGCAGCTTTGGGACATATAATTCACCCCTCCACTTT	CASSFGTYNSPLHF
TRBV5-6	13	-	TRBJ2-5	TRBD1	TGTGCCAGCAGCAGGGACAGGGAACAGACCCAGTACTTC	CASSRDREQTQYF
TRBV6-5	9	-	TRBJ2-7	-	TGTGCCAGCAGCCCCCCGGAGTACTTC	CASSPPEYF
TRBV5-1	16	-	TRBJ2-7	TRBD2	TGCGCCAGCAGCTTGGGACTAGCGGGAGAAGGGGGAGAGCAGTACTTC	CASSLGLAGEGGEQYF
TRBV19	17	-	TRBJ1-5	TRBD1	TGTGCCAGTAGTCCGAGCTTGCAGGGGGAGGTGGTCCAGCCCCAGCATTTT	CASSPSLQGEVVQPQHF
TRBV6-5	15	-	TRBJ2-1	-	TGTGCCAGCAGTTACAAGGGCGGGCCCTACAATGAGCAGTTCTTC	CASSYKGGPYNEQFF
TRBV13	13	-	TRBJ1-2	TRBD1	TGTGCCAGCAGCCAGACAGGGAACTATGGCTACACCTTC	CASSQTGNYGYTF
TRBV15	13	-	TRBJ2-7	-	TGTGCCACCAGCAGTAACAGGGCGTACGAGCAGTACTTC	CATSSNRAYEQYF
TRBV5-4	14	few	TRBJ2-7	TRBD2	TGTGCCAGCAGCTTGGGGACTAGTGCCCACGAGCAGTACTTC	CASSLGTSAHEQYF
TRBV18	14	-	TRBJ1-1	-	TGTGCCAGCTCACCCCAGGGGATGAACACTGAAGCTTTCTTT	CASSPQGMNTEAFF